This T cell receptor beta chain is drawn from a study of regulatory T cells in long-lasting Graves disease. Across the whole study: Positivity for TSH receptor antibodies plus over 5 years of antithyroid drugs meant persistent Graves' disease. Regarding the study as a whole: Comparison showed that persistent patients shared more public clonotypes (roughly 2,500) than new patients (about 970). Less diverse TCR repertoires were seen in persistent Graves' patients than in newly diagnosed ones.

Time point indicated: persistent/refractory GD, antithyroid drugs over 5 years with positive TRAb. Preparation of the TCR library used RNA extracted from PBMCs. It was by American Thyroid Association guidelines that Graves' disease was diagnosed. Trimming took 1 base from V and 0 from J; bases not matched to a gene: 5. Germline-derived CDR1 and CDR2 are SGHVS and FQNEAQ. The CDR3 covers 16 residues. The TCR beta library used iRepertoire HTBI primers with Arm-PCR amplification of CDR3. A single record per CDR3 protein comes from TCRdb applying MiXCR to the multiplex PCR reads. The table shows 310,000 or so distinct CDR3 sequences, with 22% occurring only once. The table lists this clonotype with many counts. Its antigen is not known.

The specimen was peripheral blood mononuclear cells (PBMCs), collected when the disease was refractory, from a patient treated with antithyroid drugs. This TCR was sampled from a female donor with Graves disease. This chain links TRBV7-8 with TRBJ1-1; 7 bases match TRBD1. The CDR3 loop is CASSLDLTGLNTEAFF. The CDR3 nucleotides are TGTGCCAGCAGCTTAGATCTGACAGGGTTGAACACTGAAGCTTTCTTT.